These 2 T cell receptor beta chains came from one sample sequenced in a study of CD8 T cells in ankylosing spondylitis. TCRdb reprocessed the 5' RACE reads with MiXCR, giving one entry per CDR3 protein. The sample includes around 130,000 distinct CDR3 sequences, 9.3% of them seen just once. The sample taken for sequencing was blood, either unsorted or a sorted T cell fraction (not recorded which). The receptors originated from a male donor with ankylosing spondylitis or in good health (not recorded which).

The sample holds many counts of this clonotype. The chain employs TRBV20-1 and TRBJ2-3; possible D gene TRBD1, 5 bases. This CDR3 contains 17 residues. The ends were cut back, 3 bases at V and 2 bases at J, with 21 bases in the middle. The V gene's germline CDR1 is DFQATT and CDR2 SNEGSKA (reference sequence). CDR3 sequence reads: CSASHGVDSTLTDTQYF. The DNA for the CDR3 is TGCAGTGCTAGTCATGGAGTCGACAGCACTCTCACAGATACGCAGTATTTT.

V is TRBV18 and J is TRBJ2-3, with TRBD2 matching over 9 bases. Trimming at V came to 3 bases and at J to 6 bases, leaving 7 bases not matched to a gene. CDR3 size: 15 residues. The germline V gene has CDR1 KGHSH and CDR2 LQKENI. In nucleotides, the CDR3 is TGTGCCAGCTCACCGGGCCTAGCGGGATGGGATACGCAGTATTTT. Translated: CASSPGLAGWDTQYF.